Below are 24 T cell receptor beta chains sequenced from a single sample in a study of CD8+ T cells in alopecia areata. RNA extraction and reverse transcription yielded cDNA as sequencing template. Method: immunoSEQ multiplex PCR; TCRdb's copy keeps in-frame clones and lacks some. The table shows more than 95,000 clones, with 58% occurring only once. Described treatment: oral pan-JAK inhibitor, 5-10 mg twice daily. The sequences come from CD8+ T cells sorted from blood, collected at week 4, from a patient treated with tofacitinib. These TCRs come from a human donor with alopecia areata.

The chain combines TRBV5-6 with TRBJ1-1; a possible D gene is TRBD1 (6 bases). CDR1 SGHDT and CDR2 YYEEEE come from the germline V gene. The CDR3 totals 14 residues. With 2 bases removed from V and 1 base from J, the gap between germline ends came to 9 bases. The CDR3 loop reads CASSLPGENTEAFF. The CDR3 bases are TGTGCCAGCAGCTTACCAGGGGAGAACACTGAAGCTTTCTTT.

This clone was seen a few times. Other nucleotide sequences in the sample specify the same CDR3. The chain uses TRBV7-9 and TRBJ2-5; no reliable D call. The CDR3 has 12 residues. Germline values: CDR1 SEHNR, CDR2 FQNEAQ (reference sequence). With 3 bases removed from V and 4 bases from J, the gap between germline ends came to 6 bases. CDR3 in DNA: TGTGCCAGCAGCTTGGGCGTAGAGACCCAGTACTTC. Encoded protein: CASSLGVETQYF.

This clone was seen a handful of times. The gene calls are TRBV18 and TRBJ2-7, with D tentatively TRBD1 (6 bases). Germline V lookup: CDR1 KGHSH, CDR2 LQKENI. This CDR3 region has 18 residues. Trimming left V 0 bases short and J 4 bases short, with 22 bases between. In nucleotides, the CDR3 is TGTGCCAGCTCACCACCGCCCCTAGATAGACAGGAGATATACGAGCAGTACTTC. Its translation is CASSPPPLDRQEIYEQYF.

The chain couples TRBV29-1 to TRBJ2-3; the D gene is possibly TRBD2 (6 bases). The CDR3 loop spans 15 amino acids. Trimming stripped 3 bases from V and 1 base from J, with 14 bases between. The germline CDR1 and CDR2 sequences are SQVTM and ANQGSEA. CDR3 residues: CSVDRRASGTDTQYF. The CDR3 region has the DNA TGCAGCGTTGATAGGAGGGCTTCGGGCACAGATACGCAGTATTTT.

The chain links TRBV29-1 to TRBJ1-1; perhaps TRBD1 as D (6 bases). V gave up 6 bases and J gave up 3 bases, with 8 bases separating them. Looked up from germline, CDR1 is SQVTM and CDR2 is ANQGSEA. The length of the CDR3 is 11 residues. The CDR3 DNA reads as TGCAGCGTCTCAGGGGACACTGAAGCTTTCTTT. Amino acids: CSVSGDTEAFF.

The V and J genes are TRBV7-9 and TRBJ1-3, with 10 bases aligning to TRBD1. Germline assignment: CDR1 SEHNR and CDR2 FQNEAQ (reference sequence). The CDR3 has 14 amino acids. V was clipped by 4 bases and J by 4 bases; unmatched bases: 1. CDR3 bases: TGTGCCAGCAGCTCGGGACAGGGGGGAAACACCATATATTTT. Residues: CASSSGQGGNTIYF.

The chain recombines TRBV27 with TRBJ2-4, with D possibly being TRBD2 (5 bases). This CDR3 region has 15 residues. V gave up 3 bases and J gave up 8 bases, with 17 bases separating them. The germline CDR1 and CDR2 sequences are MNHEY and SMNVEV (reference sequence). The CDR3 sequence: CASSFFFGVKYIQYF. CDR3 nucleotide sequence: TGTGCCAGCAGTTTTTTTTTCGGGGTGAAATACATTCAGTACTTC.

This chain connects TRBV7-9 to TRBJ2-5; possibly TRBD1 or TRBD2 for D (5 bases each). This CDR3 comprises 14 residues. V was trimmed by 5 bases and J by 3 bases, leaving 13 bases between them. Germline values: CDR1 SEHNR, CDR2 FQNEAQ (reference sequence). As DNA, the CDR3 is TGTGCCAGCAGCCGCCGGGACGACGAAGAGACCCAGTACTTC. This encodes CASSRRDDEETQYF.

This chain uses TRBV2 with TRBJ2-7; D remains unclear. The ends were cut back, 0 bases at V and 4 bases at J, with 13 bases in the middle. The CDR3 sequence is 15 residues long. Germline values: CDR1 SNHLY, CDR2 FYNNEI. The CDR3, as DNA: TGTGCCAGCAGTGAAGCGCTCGGGTACTGGTACGAGCAGTACTTC. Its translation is CASSEALGYWYEQYF.

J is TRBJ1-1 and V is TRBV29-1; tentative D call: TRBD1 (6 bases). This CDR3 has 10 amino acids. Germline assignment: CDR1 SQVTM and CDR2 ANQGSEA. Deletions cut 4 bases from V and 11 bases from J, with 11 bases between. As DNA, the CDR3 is TGCAGCGTTGCGGACAGCGGGGCTTTCTTT. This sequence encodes CSVADSGAFF.

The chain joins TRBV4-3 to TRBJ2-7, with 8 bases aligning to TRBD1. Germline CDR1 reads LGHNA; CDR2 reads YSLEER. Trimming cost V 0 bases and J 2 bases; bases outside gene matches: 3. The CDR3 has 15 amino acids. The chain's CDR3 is CASSQEGQETYEQYF. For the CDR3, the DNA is TGCGCCAGCAGCCAAGAGGGACAGGAGACCTACGAGCAGTACTTC.

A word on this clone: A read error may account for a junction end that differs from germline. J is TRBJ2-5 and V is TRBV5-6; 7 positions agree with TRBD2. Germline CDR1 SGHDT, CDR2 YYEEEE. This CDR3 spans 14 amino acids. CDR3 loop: CASSVSSGQQTQYF. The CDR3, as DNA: TGTGCCAGCAGCGTCTCTAGCGGCCAACAGACCCAGTACTTC.

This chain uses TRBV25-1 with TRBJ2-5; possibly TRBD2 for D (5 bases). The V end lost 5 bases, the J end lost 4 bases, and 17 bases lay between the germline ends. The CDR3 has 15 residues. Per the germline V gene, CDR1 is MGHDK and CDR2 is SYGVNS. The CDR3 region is CASSHGVPRSETQYF. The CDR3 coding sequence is TGTGCCAGCAGTCACGGGGTCCCGAGGTCAGAGACCCAGTACTTC. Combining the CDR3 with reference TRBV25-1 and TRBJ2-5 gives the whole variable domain EADIYQTPRYLVIGTGKKITLECSQTMGHDKMYWYQQDPGMELHLIHYSYGVNSTEKGDLSSESTVSRIRTEHFPLTLESARPSHTSQYLCASSHGVPRSETQYFGPGTRLLVL.

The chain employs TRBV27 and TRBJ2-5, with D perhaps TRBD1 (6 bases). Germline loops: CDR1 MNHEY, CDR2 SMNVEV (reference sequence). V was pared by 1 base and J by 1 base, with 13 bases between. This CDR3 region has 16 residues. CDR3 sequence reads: CASSLLPGTTQETQYF. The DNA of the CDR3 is TGTGCCAGCAGTTTATTACCCGGGACAACCCAAGAGACCCAGTACTTC.

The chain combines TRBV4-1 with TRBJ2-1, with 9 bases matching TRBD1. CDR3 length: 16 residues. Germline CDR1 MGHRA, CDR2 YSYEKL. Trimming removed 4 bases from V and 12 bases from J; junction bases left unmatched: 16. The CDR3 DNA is TGCGCCAGCAGCCCTATCCCCGGGGACAGGGCGGTGGGGCAGTTCTTC. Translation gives CASSPIPGDRAVGQFF.

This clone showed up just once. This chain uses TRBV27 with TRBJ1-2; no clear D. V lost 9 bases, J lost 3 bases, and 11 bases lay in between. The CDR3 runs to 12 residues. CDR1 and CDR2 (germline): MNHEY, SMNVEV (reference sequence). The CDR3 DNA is TGTGCCAGAGAAGCGGCGTACTATGGCTACACCTTC. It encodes CAREAAYYGYTF.

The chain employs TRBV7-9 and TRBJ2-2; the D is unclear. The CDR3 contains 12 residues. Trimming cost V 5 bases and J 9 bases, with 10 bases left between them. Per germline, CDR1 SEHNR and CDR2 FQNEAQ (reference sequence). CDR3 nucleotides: TGTGCCAGCAGCACTGTCCCATGGGAGCTGTTTTTT. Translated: CASSTVPWELFF.

CDR3 residues: CASSQGGSGEQYF. As DNA, the CDR3 is TGTGCCAGCAGTCAGGGGGGCTCTGGCGAGCAGTACTTC. J is TRBJ2-7 and V is TRBV27; D may be TRBD1 (7 bases). Looked up from germline, CDR1 is MNHEY and CDR2 is SMNVEV (reference sequence). Deletions cut 5 bases from V and 6 bases from J, with 14 bases between. There are 13 residues in the CDR3.

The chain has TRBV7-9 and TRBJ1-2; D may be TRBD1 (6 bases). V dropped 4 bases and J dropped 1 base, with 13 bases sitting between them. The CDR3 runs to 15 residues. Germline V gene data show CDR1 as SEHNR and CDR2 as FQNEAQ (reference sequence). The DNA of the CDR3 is TGTGCCAGCAGCTCTCTAGGACAGAATAACTATGGCTACACCTTC. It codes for CASSSLGQNNYGYTF.

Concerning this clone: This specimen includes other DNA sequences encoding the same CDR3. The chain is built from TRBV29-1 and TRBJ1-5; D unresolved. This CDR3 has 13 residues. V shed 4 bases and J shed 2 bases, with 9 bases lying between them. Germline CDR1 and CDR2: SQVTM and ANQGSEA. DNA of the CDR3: TGCAGCGTTGTAGACGGCGGCAATCAGCCCCAGCATTTT. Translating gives CSVVDGGNQPQHF.

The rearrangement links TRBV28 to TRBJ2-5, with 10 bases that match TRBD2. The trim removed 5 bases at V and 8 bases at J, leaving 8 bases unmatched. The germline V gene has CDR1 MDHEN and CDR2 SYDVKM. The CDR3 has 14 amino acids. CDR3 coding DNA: TGTGCCAGCAGTCCAACTGAGCGGGGGGGCACCCAGTACTTC. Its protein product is CASSPTERGGTQYF. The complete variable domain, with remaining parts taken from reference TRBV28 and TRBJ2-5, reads DVKVTQSSRYLVKRTGEKVFLECVQDMDHENMFWYRQDPGLGLRLIYFSYDVKMKEKGDIPEGYSVSREKKERFSLILESASTNQTSMYLCASSPTERGGTQYFGPGTRLLVL.

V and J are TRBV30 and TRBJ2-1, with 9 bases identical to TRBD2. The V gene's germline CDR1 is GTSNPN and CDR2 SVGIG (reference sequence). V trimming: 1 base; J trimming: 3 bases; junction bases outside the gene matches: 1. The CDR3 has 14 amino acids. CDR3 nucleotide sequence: TGTGCCTGGAGTGATAGCGGGGGCTACAATGAGCAGTTCTTC. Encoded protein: CAWSDSGGYNEQFF.

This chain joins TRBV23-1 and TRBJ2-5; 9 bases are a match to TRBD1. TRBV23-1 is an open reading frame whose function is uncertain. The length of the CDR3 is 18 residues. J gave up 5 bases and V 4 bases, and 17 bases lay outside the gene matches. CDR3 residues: CASSPRGERQGVVETQYF. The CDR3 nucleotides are TGCGCCAGCAGTCCCCGGGGGGAAAGACAGGGGGTCGTTGAGACCCAGTACTTC.

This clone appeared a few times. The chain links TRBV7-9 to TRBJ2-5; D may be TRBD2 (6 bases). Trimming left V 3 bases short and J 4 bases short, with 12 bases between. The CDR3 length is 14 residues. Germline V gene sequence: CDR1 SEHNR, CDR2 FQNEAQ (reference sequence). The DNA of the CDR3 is TGTGCCAGCAGCTTTTCCGGGACTGCAGAGACCCAGTACTTC. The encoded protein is CASSFSGTAETQYF.